Sequencing of this TCR beta chain was carried out in a study of technical replicates of blood from several donors. Assay used: immunoSEQ multiplex PCR; TCRdb lists only in-frame clones, some missing. The sample lists roughly 68,000 clones; roughly nine tenths were seen once. The germline CDR1 and CDR2 sequences are SGHVS and FNYEAQ. Trimming pared 2 bases from V and 3 bases from J, leaving 11 bases between. There are 15 residues in the CDR3. The receptor was isolated from a human donor in good health. Some clones in this sample may be carry-over from other donors' samples. Sequencing was carried out using PBMCs. This rearrangement joins TRBV7-6 to TRBJ2-1, with D maybe TRBD2 (6 bases). The CDR3 is CASSLSRGGYNEQFF. Written as DNA, the CDR3 is TGTGCCAGCAGCTTATCGCGGGGAGGCTACAATGAGCAGTTCTTC. The variable domain in full, with the rest retrieved from reference TRBV7-6 and TRBJ2-1, is GAGVSQSPRYKVTKRGQDVALRCDPISGHVSLYWYRQALGQGPEFLTYFNYEAQQDKSGLPNDRFSAERPEGSISTLTIQRTEQRDSAMYRCASSLSRGGYNEQFFGPGTRLTVL.